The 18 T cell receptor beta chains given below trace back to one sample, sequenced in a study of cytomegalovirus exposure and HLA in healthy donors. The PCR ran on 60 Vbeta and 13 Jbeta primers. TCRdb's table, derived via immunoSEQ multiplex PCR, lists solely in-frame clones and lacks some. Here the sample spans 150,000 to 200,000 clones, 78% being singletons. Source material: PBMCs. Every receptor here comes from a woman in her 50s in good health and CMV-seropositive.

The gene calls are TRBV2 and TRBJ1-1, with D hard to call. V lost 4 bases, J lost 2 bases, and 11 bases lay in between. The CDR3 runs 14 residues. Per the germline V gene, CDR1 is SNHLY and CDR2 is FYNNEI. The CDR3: CASSVLGANTEAFF. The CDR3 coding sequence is TGTGCCAGCAGTGTGCTGGGAGCCAACACTGAAGCTTTCTTT.

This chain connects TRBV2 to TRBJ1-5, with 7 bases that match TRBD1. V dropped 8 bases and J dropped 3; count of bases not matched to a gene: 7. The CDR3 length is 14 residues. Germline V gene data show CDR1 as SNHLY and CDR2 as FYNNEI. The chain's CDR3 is CASQRGQDNQPQHF. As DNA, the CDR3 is TGTGCCAGCCAAAGGGGGCAGGACAATCAGCCCCAGCATTTT.

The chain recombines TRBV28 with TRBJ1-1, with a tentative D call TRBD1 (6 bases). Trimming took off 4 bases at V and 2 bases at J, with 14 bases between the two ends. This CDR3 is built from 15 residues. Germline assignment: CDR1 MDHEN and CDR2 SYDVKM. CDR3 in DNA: TGTGCCAGCAGTTCCCACAGGGACCTAAACACTGAAGCTTTCTTT. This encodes CASSSHRDLNTEAFF.

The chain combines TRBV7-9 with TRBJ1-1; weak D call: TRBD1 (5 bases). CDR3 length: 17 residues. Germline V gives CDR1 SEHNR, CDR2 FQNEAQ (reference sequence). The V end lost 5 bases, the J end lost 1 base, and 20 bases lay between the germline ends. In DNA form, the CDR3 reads TGTGCCAGCAGCCCGCTGTTGGGCAGGGCGGCGAACACTGAAGCTTTCTTT. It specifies CASSPLLGRAANTEAFF.

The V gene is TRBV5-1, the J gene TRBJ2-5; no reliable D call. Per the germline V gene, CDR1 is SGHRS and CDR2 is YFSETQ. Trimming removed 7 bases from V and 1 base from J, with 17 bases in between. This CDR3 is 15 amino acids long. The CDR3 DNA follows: TGCGCCAGCGCTGGAGCGACGTTCAGCCAAGAGACCCAGTACTTC. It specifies CASAGATFSQETQYF.

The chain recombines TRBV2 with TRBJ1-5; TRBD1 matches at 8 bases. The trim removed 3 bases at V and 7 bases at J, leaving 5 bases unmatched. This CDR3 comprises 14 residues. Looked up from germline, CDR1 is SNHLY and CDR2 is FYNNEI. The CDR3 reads CASSDRGLGQPQHF. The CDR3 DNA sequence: TGTGCCAGCAGTGACAGGGGGCTGGGACAGCCCCAGCATTTT.

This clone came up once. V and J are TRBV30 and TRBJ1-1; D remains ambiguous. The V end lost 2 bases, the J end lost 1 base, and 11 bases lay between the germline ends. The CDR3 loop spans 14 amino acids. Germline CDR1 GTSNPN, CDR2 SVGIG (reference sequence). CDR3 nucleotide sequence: TGTGCCTGGAGTCCGGACTGGGCGAACACTGAAGCTTTCTTT. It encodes CAWSPDWANTEAFF.

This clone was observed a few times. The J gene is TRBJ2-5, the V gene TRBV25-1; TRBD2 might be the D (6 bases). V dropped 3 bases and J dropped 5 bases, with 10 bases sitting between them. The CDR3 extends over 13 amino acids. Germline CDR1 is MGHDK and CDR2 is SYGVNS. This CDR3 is CASSDQAGETQYF. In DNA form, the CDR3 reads TGTGCCAGCAGTGATCAGGCGGGGGAGACCCAGTACTTC.

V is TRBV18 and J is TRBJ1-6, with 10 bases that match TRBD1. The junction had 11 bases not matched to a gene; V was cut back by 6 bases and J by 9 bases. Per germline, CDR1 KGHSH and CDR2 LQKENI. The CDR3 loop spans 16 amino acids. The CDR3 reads CASSPLGTGDVSPLHF. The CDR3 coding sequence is TGTGCCAGCTCGCCCCTCGGGACAGGGGATGTTTCACCCCTCCACTTT.

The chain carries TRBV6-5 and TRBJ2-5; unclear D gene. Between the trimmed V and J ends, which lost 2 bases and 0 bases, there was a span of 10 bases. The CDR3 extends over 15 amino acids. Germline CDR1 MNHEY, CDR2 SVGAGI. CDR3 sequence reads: CASSYTAWYQETQYF. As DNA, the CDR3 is TGTGCCAGCAGTTACACAGCTTGGTACCAAGAGACCCAGTACTTC.

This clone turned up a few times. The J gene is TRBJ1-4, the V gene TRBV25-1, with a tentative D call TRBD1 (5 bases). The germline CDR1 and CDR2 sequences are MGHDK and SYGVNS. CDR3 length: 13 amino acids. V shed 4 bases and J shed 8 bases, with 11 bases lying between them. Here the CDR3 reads CASSGGAGEKLFF. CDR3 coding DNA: TGTGCCAGCAGTGGAGGGGCGGGGGAAAAACTGTTTTTT.

The CDR3 sequence is CATWSSRPDTQYF. DNA of the CDR3: TGTGCCACCTGGAGCTCCCGTCCAGATACGCAGTATTTT. This chain joins TRBV10-3 and TRBJ2-3; D is unclear. Germline V gene sequence: CDR1 ENHRY, CDR2 SYGVKD. V was shortened by 10 bases and J by 4 bases, with 15 bases between the two germline ends. The CDR3 has 13 amino acids.

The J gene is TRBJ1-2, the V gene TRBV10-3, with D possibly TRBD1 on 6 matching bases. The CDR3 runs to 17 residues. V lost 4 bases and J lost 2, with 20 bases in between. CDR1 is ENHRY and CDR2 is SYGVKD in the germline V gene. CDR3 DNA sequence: TGTGCCATCAGTGCGGTGGGGGGGCGGATAATAAACTATGGCTACACCTTC. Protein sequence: CAISAVGGRIINYGYTF.

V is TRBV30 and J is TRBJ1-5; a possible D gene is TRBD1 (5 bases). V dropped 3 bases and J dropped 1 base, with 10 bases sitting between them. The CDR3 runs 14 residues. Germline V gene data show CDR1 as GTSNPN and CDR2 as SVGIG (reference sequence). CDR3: CAWRGLGSNQPQHF. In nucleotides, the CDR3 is TGTGCCTGGAGGGGGCTGGGGAGCAATCAGCCCCAGCATTTT.

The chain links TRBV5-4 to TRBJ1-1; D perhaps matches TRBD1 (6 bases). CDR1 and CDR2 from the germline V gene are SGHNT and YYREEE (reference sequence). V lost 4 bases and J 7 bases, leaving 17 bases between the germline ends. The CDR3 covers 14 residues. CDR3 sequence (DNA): TGTGCCAGCAGCAGTCCGGGACAAGGGTTTGAAGCTTTCTTT. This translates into CASSSPGQGFEAFF.

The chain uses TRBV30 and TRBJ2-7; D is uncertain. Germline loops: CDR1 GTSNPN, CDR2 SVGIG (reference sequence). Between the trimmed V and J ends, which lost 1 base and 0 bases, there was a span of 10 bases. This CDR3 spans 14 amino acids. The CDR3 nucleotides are TGTGCCTGGAGTGACGCACGGAGCTCCTACGAGCAGTACTTC. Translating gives CAWSDARSSYEQYF. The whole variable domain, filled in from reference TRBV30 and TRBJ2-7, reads SQTIHQWPATLVQPVGSPLSLECTVEGTSNPNLYWYRQAAGRGLQLLFYSVGIGQISSEVPQNLSASRPQDRQFILSSKKLLLSDSGFYLCAWSDARSSYEQYFGPGTRLTVT.

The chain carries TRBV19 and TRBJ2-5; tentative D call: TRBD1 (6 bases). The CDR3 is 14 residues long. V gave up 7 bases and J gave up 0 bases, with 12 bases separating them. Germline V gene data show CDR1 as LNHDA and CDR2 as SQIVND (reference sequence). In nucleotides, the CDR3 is TGTGCCAGTAAGGAGAGGGGGTACCAAGAGACCCAGTACTTC. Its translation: CASKERGYQETQYF.

The DNA for the CDR3 is TGTGCCAGCAGCTTCGCGGGGGGGCCCACAGATACGCAGTATTTT. It translates to CASSFAGGPTDTQYF. The chain joins TRBV7-3 to TRBJ2-3; 9 bases align to TRBD2. The CDR3 has 15 residues. Germline CDR1 and CDR2: SGHTA and FQGTGA. Trimming removed 3 bases from V and 2 bases from J; junction bases left unmatched: 3.